The rows below give T cell receptor beta chains drawn from one sample of a study of cytomegalovirus exposure and HLA in healthy donors. The assay was immunoSEQ multiplex PCR, and TCRdb's table has in-frame clones only and misses some. The repertoire holds 90,000 to 150,000 clones, with approximately 15% as singletons. Source material: PBMCs. The receptors were gathered from a woman aged 18-35 years in good health and CMV-seronegative. The CDR3 runs from the conserved cysteine through the conserved F or W. A D gene is named only where the DNA matches it firmly. Clone size is stated in some rows and not others, as once, few, many or a class when expanded.

clone_size	j_call	v_call	d_call	cdr3_length	cdr3_aa	cdr3_nt
NA	TRBJ1-1	TRBV28	TRBD1	16	CASSPRSGGMNTEAFF	TGTGCCAGCAGTCCCCGCTCAGGGGGTATGAACACTGAAGCTTTCTTT
NA	TRBJ1-2	TRBV4-1	NA	16	CASSQALQGTNYGYTF	TGCGCCAGCAGCCAAGCTCTTCAGGGGACTAACTATGGCTACACCTTC
few	TRBJ1-5	TRBV7-2	NA	14	CASSLGSGNQPQHF	TGTGCCAGCAGCTTAGGGTCGGGTAATCAGCCCCAGCATTTT
NA	TRBJ1-4	TRBV30	TRBD1	16	CAWSLDRTTTNEKLFF	TGTGCCTGGAGTTTGGACAGGACTACAACTAATGAAAAACTGTTTTTT
few	TRBJ1-3	TRBV9	NA	13	CASSVGYGNTIYF	TGTGCCAGCAGCGTAGGTTATGGAAACACCATATATTTT
few	TRBJ1-5	TRBV10-2	NA	16	CASSESGGQSNQPQHF	TGCGCCAGCAGTGAGTCGGGAGGCCAGAGCAATCAGCCCCAGCATTTT
few	TRBJ1-3	TRBV5-1	NA	17	CASSQNGGVVSGNTIYF	TGCGCCAGCAGCCAAAACGGGGGAGTAGTCAGCGGAAACACCATATATTTT
few	TRBJ2-3	TRBV19	TRBD2	15	CATGASGGSGDTQYF	TGTGCCACAGGGGCTAGCGGGGGATCGGGAGATACGCAGTATTTT
NA	TRBJ2-1	TRBV29-1	TRBD2	13	CSVVAGGPNEQFF	TGCAGCGTTGTAGCGGGAGGCCCCAATGAGCAGTTCTTC
few	TRBJ2-7	TRBV30	NA	14	CAWSVLDIIGEQYF	TGTGCCTGGAGTGTGCTCGACATCATAGGCGAGCAGTACTTC
NA	TRBJ1-2	TRBV9	TRBD1	16	CASSRKDRAANYGYTF	TGTGCCAGCAGCAGAAAGGACAGGGCGGCTAACTATGGCTACACCTTC
NA	TRBJ2-1	TRBV2	TRBD1	14	CASIGDRRYNEQFF	TGTGCCAGCATTGGGGACAGGAGGTACAATGAGCAGTTCTTC